What follows is one TCR beta chain and its context. The data are from a study of blood T cell repertoires in COVID-19. Background on the study: The study drew acute and convalescent COVID-19 samples from the United States, Italy and Spain. The analysed material was cDNA or gDNA that came from T cells, B-cell-depleted T cells, or PBMCs.

Assay: immunoSEQ multiplex PCR; the TCRdb copy retains only in-frame clones and omits some. The sample yields over 85,000 clones, approximately 84% seen once. The sequenced sample was peripheral blood. The receptor comes from a man aged 40-49 years with active or convalescent COVID-19.

CDR3 sequence reads: CASSSGDRGRGTEAFF. Here the CDR3 DNA reads TGTGCCAGCAGTTCCGGGGACAGGGGCCGGGGGACTGAAGCTTTCTTT. The rearrangement uses TRBV5-4 and TRBJ1-1, with TRBD1 matching over 10 bases. Germline assignment: CDR1 SGHNT and CDR2 YYREEE (reference sequence). The CDR3 is made up of 16 amino acids. With 5 bases clipped from V and 5 bases from J, the junction kept 12 bases outside the gene matches. The full variable domain, its missing parts supplied by reference TRBV5-4 and TRBJ1-1, is ETGVTQSPTHLIKTRGQQVTLRCSSQSGHNTVSWYQQALGQGPQFIFQYYREEENGRGNFPPRFSGLQFPNYSSELNVNALELDDSALYLCASSSGDRGRGTEAFFGQGTRLTVV.